The entry below gives a single T cell receptor beta chain sequence along with its context. The data derive from a study of Ad26.COV2.S vaccination and SARS-CoV-2 variants. Treatment described: roughly 19 received Ad26.COV2.S at low or high dose, single or two shots; 5 received placebo; per-sample allocation not given. Sampling happened 63 days after the first vaccine or placebo injection. Here immunoSEQ multiplex PCR was the method, and the copy in TCRdb shows in-frame clones only, minus some. The sample shows some 640,000 clones, around 90% of them seen only once. This TCR was recovered from a person between 18 and 59 years old who received the Ad26.COV2.S COVID-19 vaccine or a placebo. Sequenced material: peripheral blood, taken in a trial of Ad26.COV2.S vaccine versus placebo.

The DNA for the CDR3 is TGTGCCACCCTGGGAGGGAGTTACAATGAGCAGTTCTTC. It encodes CATLGGSYNEQFF. The genes are TRBV19 and TRBJ2-1, with 7 bases matching TRBD2. V was clipped by 10 bases and J by 4 bases; unmatched bases: 7. Germline CDR1 and CDR2: LNHDA and SQIVND (reference sequence). The CDR3 is made up of 13 amino acids. Full variable domain (remainder filled in from reference TRBV19 and TRBJ2-1): DGGITQSPKYLFRKEGQNVTLSCEQNLNHDAMYWYRQDPGQGLRLIYYSQIVNDFQKGDIAEGYSVSREKKESFPLTVTSAQKNPTAFYLCATLGGSYNEQFFGPGTRLTVL.